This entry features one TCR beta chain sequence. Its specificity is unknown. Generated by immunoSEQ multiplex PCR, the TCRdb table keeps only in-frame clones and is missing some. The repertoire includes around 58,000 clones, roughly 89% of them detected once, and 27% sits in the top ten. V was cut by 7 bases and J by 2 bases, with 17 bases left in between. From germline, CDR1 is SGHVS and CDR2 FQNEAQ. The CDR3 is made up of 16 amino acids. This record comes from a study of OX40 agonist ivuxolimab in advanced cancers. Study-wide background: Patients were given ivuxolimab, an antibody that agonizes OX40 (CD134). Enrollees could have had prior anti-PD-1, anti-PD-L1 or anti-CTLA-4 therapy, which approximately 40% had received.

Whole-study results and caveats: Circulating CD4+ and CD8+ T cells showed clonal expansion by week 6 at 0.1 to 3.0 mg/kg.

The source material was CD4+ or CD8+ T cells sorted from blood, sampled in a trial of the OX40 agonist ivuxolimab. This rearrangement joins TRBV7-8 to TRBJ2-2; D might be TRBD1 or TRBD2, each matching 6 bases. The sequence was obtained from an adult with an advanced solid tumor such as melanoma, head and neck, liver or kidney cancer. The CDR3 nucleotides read TGTGCCAGCACCTCTGCGGGACAAACTAACACCGGGGAGCTGTTTTTT. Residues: CASTSAGQTNTGELFF.